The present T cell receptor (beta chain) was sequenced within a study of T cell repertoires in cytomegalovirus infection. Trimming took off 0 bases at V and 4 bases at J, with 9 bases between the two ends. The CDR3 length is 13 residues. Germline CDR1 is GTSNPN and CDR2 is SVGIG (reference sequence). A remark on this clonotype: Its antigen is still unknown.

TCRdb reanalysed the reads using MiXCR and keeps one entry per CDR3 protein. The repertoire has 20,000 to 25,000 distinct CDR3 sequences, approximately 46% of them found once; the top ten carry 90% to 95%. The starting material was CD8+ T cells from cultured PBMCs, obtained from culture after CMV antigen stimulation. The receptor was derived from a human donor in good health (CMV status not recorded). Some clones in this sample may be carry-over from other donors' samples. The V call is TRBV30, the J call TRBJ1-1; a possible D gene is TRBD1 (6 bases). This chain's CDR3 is CAWSVGGATEAFF. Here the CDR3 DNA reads TGTGCCTGGAGTGTGGGGGGGGCCACTGAAGCTTTCTTT.